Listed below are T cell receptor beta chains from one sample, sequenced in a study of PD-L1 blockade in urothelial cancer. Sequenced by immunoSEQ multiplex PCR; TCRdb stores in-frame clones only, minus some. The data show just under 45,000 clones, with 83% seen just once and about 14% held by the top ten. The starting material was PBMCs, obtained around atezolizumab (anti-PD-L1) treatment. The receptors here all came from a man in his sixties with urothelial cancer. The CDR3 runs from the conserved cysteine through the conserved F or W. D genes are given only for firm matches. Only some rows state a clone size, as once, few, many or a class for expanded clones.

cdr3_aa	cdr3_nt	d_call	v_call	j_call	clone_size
CASSSTVDPTGDDLLF	TGTGCCAGCAGCTCGACGGTGGACCCGACAGGGGATGACTTACTTTTC	TRBD1	TRBV7-9	TRBJ2-7	-
CRSVRGARRTDTQYF	TGTCGGTCGGTGCGGGGGGCCCGGCGGACTGATACGCAGTATTTT	TRBD2	TRBV28	TRBJ2-3	-
CASSFARLFGQGNYGYTF	TGTGCCAGCAGCTTTGCACGTCTATTCGGACAGGGGAACTATGGCTACACCTTC	TRBD1	TRBV5-6	TRBJ1-2	few
CASSGRSGNTIYF	TGTGCCAGCAGTGGTCGTTCTGGAAACACCATATATTTT	-	TRBV6-1	TRBJ1-3	-
CASSLDLAAVSYNEQFF	TGTGCCAGCAGCTTAGATCTAGCGGCGGTCTCCTACAATGAGCAGTTCTTC	TRBD2	TRBV7-2	TRBJ2-1	-
CASDWEVDTIYF	TGTGCCTCGGACTGGGAGGTGGACACCATATATTTT	-	TRBV30	TRBJ1-3	-
CASSLTGGSPLHF	TGTGCCAGTAGTCTAACAGGGGGTTCACCCCTCCACTTT	TRBD1	TRBV19	TRBJ1-6	-
CASSPGNTGELFF	TGTGCTAGCAGCCCCGGGAACACCGGGGAGCTGTTTTTT	-	TRBV7-7	TRBJ2-2	-
CATSRSGGTDTQYF	TGTGCCACCTCAAGAAGCGGGGGGACAGATACGCAGTATTTT	TRBD2	TRBV15	TRBJ2-3	-
CSVLWTENTEAFF	TGCAGCGTATTATGGACAGAGAACACTGAAGCTTTCTTT	-	TRBV29-1	TRBJ1-1	-
CASSSGTGTEQYF	TGTGCCAGCAGCTCAGGGACAGGGACCGAGCAGTACTTC	TRBD1	TRBV7-3	TRBJ2-7	once
CASSSRWSPLHF	TGTGCCAGCAGCTCCCGGTGGTCACCCCTCCACTTT	-	TRBV7-2	TRBJ1-6	-
CACTYEQYF	TGTGCCTGTACCTACGAGCAGTACTTC	-	TRBV6-4	TRBJ2-7	few
CASSTQGGFSGNTIYF	TGTGCCAGTTCAACTCAAGGAGGGTTTTCTGGAAACACCATATATTTT	-	TRBV28	TRBJ1-3	few
CASSLTSGGSTDTQYF	TGCGCCAGCAGCTTGACTAGCGGGGGGTCCACAGATACGCAGTATTTT	TRBD2	TRBV5-1	TRBJ2-3	-
CASSKGEKNLPSYEQYF	TGTGCCAGCAGCAAAGGCGAAAAAAACCTGCCCTCCTACGAGCAGTACTTC	-	TRBV21-1	TRBJ2-7	-
CASSLGGLAGYGEQFF	TGTGCCAGCAGCTTAGGGGGACTAGCGGGGTATGGTGAGCAGTTCTTC	TRBD2	TRBV7-2	TRBJ2-1	few
CASSLERALAKNIQYF	TGTGCCAGCAGCTTAGAGCGGGCACTAGCCAAAAACATTCAGTACTTC	-	TRBV7-8	TRBJ2-4	-
CASSAAGAEYNEQFF	TGTGCCAGCAGCGCAGCGGGGGCCGAATACAATGAGCAGTTCTTC	TRBD2	TRBV9	TRBJ2-1	-
CASSRLEGYEQYF	TGTGCCAGCTCACGCCTGGAGGGCTACGAGCAGTACTTC	-	TRBV18	TRBJ2-7	-
CASSRPGEKLFF	TGTGCCAGCAGCAGGCCGGGGGAAAAACTGTTTTTT	-	TRBV6-1	TRBJ1-4	-
CASGFGREAFF	TGTGCTAGTGGTTTCGGCAGGGAAGCTTTCTTT	-	TRBV12-5	TRBJ1-1	once
CASSFSGGAGETQYF	TGTGCCAGCAGCTTTAGCGGGGGGGCAGGAGAGACCCAGTACTTC	TRBD2	TRBV9	TRBJ2-5	-
CASSDSPGTGELFF	TGCGCCAGCAGCGACAGCCCGGGTACCGGGGAGCTGTTTTTT	-	TRBV5-1	TRBJ2-2	-
CASSLRRSYEQYF	TGTGCCAGCAGTTTGCGTCGATCCTACGAGCAGTACTTC	-	TRBV27	TRBJ2-7	few
CASSPTGQYNEQFF	TGTGCCAGCAGCCCGACAGGGCAATACAATGAGCAGTTCTTC	TRBD1	TRBV6-1	TRBJ2-1	-
CASSKGGATTDTQYF	TGTGCCAGCAGCAAGGGGGGGGCCACCACAGATACGCAGTATTTT	-	TRBV28	TRBJ2-3	-
CASSLVGGSGNTIYF	TGTGCCAGCAGCTTAGTAGGGGGCTCTGGAAACACCATATATTTT	-	TRBV7-8	TRBJ1-3	-
CASSSRQRQFF	TGTGCCAGCAGCTCACGACAGAGACAGTTCTTC	-	TRBV5-8	TRBJ2-1	-
CASRETGPGNTIYF	TGTGCCAGCAGGGAGACAGGGCCTGGAAACACCATATATTTT	TRBD1	TRBV2	TRBJ1-3	once
CASSEVEGQPQHF	TGTGCCAGCAGCGAGGTTGAGGGTCAGCCCCAGCATTTT	-	TRBV2	TRBJ1-5	once
CASSLVAGTGRELFF	TGTGCCAGCAGCTTAGTCGCGGGGACTGGGAGGGAGCTGTTTTTT	-	TRBV7-2	TRBJ2-2	-
CASSLTGEETQYF	TGTGCCAGTAGTCTTACAGGGGAAGAGACCCAGTACTTC	TRBD1	TRBV19	TRBJ2-5	-
CASSLLGTGGLDYEQYF	TGTGCCAGCAGTTTACTTGGGACAGGGGGCCTGGACTACGAGCAGTACTTC	TRBD1	TRBV27	TRBJ2-7	-
CASSLGEGATEAFF	TGTGCCAGCAGCTTAGGTGAAGGGGCGACTGAAGCTTTCTTT	-	TRBV7-9	TRBJ1-1	-
CSVDRGASEQFF	TGCAGCGTGGACAGGGGAGCAAGTGAGCAGTTCTTC	TRBD1	TRBV29-1	TRBJ2-1	-
CASSSPGSGNTIYF	TGTGCCAGCAGTTCCCCAGGTTCGGGAAACACCATATATTTT	-	TRBV28	TRBJ1-3	-
CASSDSSGGEQFF	TGTGCCAGCAGTGACTCGAGTGGCGGGGAGCAGTTCTTC	-	TRBV6-4	TRBJ2-1	once
CASTPRGHTGELFF	TGTGCCAGTACTCCTAGGGGGCACACCGGGGAGCTGTTTTTT	TRBD1	TRBV19	TRBJ2-2	-
CASTRGDSMNTEAFF	TGTGCCAGCACCCGAGGGGACAGTATGAACACTGAAGCTTTCTTT	TRBD1	TRBV6-1	TRBJ1-1	once
CASSVGTANSPLHF	TGTGCCAGCAGTGTTGGGACAGCTAATTCACCCCTCCACTTT	TRBD1	TRBV2	TRBJ1-6	-
CASSGTGGPPGNQPQHF	TGTGCCAGCTCCGGGACAGGGGGACCCCCGGGCAATCAGCCCCAGCATTTT	TRBD1	TRBV25-1	TRBJ1-5	-
CASSEGQTKSYEQYF	TGTGCCAGTAGTGAGGGACAAACAAAGTCCTACGAGCAGTACTTC	-	TRBV19	TRBJ2-7	-
CASSPGTSRETQYF	TGTGCCAGCAGTCCGGGGACTAGCAGAGAGACCCAGTACTTC	TRBD2	TRBV27	TRBJ2-5	-
CATSRDGRGRQETQYF	TGTGCCACCAGCAGAGATGGCAGGGGGCGGCAAGAGACCCAGTACTTC	TRBD1	TRBV15	TRBJ2-5	-
CASRVAGGEGETQYF	TGTGCCAGCAGGGTAGCGGGGGGGGAGGGGGAGACCCAGTACTTC	TRBD2	TRBV6-5	TRBJ2-5	-
CAWRAGPFLSGNTIYF	TGTGCCTGGCGGGCAGGGCCATTTCTCTCTGGAAACACCATATATTTT	-	TRBV30	TRBJ1-3	-
CASNGGQGSYGYTF	TGTGCCAGCAATGGGGGACAGGGGAGCTATGGCTACACCTTC	TRBD1	TRBV2	TRBJ1-2	-
CASSLNGGWITNTGELFF	TGTGCCAGCAGTTTAAACGGGGGGTGGATTACGAACACCGGGGAGCTGTTTTTT	TRBD2	TRBV28	TRBJ2-2	-
CASSSRDSNNSPLHF	TGTGCCAGCAGCTCCAGGGACAGCAATAATTCACCCCTCCACTTT	TRBD1	TRBV7-9	TRBJ1-6	-
CASSQLYSPLHF	TGTGCCAGCAGCCAACTCTATTCACCCCTCCACTTT	-	TRBV14	TRBJ1-6	-
CASSFGVGGGFTGGTDTQYF	TGTGCCAGCAGCTTCGGGGTCGGAGGAGGGTTCACGGGGGGGACAGATACGCAGTATTTT	TRBD2	TRBV7-6	TRBJ2-3	-
CASSEGQGARTDEQYF	TGTGCCAGCAGTGAGGGACAGGGGGCCAGAACAGACGAGCAGTACTTC	TRBD1	TRBV2	TRBJ2-7	-
CASSFSRDSMDSGANVLTF	TGTGCCAGCAGCTTCTCCCGGGACTCGATGGACTCTGGGGCCAACGTCCTGACTTTC	-	TRBV7-8	TRBJ2-6	-
CASSYGTVYGYTF	TGCGCCAGCAGCTACGGGACAGTCTATGGCTACACCTTC	TRBD1	TRBV5-1	TRBJ1-2	-
CASSLSRGTDTQYF	TGTGCCAGCAGCTTATCCAGGGGTACAGATACGCAGTATTTT	-	TRBV11-1	TRBJ2-3	-
CASSFPRQYNSPLHF	TGTGCCAGCAGTTTCCCCAGACAGTATAATTCACCCCTCCACTTT	-	TRBV28	TRBJ1-6	-